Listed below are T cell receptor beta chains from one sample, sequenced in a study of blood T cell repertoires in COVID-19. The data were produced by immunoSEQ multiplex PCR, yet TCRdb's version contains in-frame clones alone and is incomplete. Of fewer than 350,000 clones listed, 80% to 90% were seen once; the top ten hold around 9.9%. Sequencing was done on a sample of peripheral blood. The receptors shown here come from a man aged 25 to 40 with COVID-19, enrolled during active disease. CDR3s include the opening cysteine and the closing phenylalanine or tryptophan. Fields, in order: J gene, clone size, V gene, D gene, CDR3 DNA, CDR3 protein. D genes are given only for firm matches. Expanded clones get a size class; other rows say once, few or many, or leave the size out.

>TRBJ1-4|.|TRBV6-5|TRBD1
TGTGCCAGCGACGGACAGGGTGTTGAAAAACTGTTTTTT
CASDGQGVEKLFF
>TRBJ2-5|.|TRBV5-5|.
TGTGCCAGCAGCTTGCTGGGCAGGGCGGAGACCCAGTACTTC
CASSLLGRAETQYF
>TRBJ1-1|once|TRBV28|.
TGTGCCAGCAGTTTAATCGCTACGACAGGCTTGGGCGTAGCTGCTTTCTTT
CASSLIATTGLGVAAFF
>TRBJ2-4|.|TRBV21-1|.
TGTGCCAGCAGCCCCGGACTGGGACTAGCCAAAAACATTCAGTACTTC
CASSPGLGLAKNIQYF
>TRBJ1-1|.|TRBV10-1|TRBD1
TGCGCCAGCAGTGAGGGTGTAGAGGGACAGGGTGCAGCTTTCTTT
CASSEGVEGQGAAFF
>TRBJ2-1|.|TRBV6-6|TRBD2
TGTGCCAGCAGTCACGAGGGGCCACGAGCGGGAGGGCGTGTTGATGAGCAGTTCTTC
CASSHEGPRAGGRVDEQFF
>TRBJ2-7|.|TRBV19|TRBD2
TGTGCCAGTATGCCCAGAACGGGTGCGGGAGTTATATACGAGCAGTACTTC
CASMPRTGAGVIYEQYF
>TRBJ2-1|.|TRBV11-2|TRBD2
TGTGCCAGCAGCTTTACTAGCGGGAGGGCCCCAGACTACAATGAGCAGTTCTTC
CASSFTSGRAPDYNEQFF
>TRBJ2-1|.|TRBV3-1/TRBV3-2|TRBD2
TGTGCCAGCAGCCGAACGAGCGGGAGGGCCCCCTACAATGAGCAGTTCTTC
CASSRTSGRAPYNEQFF
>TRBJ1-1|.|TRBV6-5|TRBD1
TGTGCCAGCAGTTCCGGGACAGGGGTCGAAGCTTTCTTT
CASSSGTGVEAFF
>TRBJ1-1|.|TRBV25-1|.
TGTGCCAGCACAGGTAGGGGACATCAGAACACTGAAGCTTTCTTT
CASTGRGHQNTEAFF
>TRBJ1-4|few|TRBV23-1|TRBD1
TGCGCCAGCAGGCCGGGACACAGGGGCGAGGGGGAAAAACTGTTTTTT
CASRPGHRGEGEKLFF
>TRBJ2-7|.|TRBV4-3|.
TGCGCCAGCAGCCAAGACGCCCGGACAGACTACGAGCAGTACTTC
CASSQDARTDYEQYF
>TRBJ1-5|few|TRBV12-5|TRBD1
TGTGCTAGTGCCATCGGGACAGTCCCAGGAGAGCCCCAGCATTTT
CASAIGTVPGEPQHF
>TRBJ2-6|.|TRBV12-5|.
TGTGCTAGTGGTTCTTATTTGAGTAGCGGAACACGTTCTGGGGCCAACGTCCTGACTTTC
CASGSYLSSGTRSGANVLTF
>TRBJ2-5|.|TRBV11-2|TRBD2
TGTGCCAGCAGCTTAGATGGCAGCGGGACGGCTCTGTACTTC
CASSLDGSGTALYF
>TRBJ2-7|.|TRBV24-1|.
TGTGCCACCAGGTACAGGGACTACGAAGCGTACTTC
CATRYRDYEAYF
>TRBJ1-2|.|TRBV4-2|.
TGTGCCAGCAGCCAAGTGGGAGATGCTAACTATGGCTACACCTTC
CASSQVGDANYGYTF
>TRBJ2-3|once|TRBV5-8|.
TGTGCCAGCAGCCAGGAAGGGAGGAGCGCAGATACGCAGTATTTT
CASSQEGRSADTQYF
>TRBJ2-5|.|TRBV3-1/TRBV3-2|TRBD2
TGTGCCAGCACCCGGCGGGGAGGGCGGGAGACCCAGTACTTC
CASTRRGGRETQYF
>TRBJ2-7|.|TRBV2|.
TGTGCCAGCAGTGTGTATGTCCCCAGGTCCTACGAGCAGTACTTC
CASSVYVPRSYEQYF
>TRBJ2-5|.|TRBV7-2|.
TGTGCCAGCAGCTTAGTGAGGCAAGAGACCCAGTACTTC
CASSLVRQETQYF
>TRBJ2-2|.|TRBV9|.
TGTGCCAGCAGCGTAGATCGCGGCTGGACCGGGGAGCTGTTTTTT
CASSVDRGWTGELFF
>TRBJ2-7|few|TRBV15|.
TGTGCCACCAGTAAGGACTTTACCTACGAGCAGTACTTC
CATSKDFTYEQYF
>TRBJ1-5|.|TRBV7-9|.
TGTGCCAGCAGCTCGGGAGTGTTTGGCAATCAGCCCCAGCATTTT
CASSSGVFGNQPQHF
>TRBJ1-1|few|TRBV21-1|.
TGTGCCAGGTCGGACAGGGAGAACACTGAAGCTTTCTTT
CARSDRENTEAFF
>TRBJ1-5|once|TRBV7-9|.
TGTGCCAGCAGCATTACAGATAGCAATCAGCCCCAGCATTTT
CASSITDSNQPQHF
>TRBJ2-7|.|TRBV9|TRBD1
TGTGCCAGCAGCACGAGCCGGGACAGGGACTACGAGCAGTACTTC
CASSTSRDRDYEQYF
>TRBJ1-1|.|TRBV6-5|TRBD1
TGTGCCAGCACCTTGGGACAGGGATTCACTGAAGCTTTCTTT
CASTLGQGFTEAFF
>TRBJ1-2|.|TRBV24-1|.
TGTGCCACCAGTGACCTTGAGGATGGCTACACCTTC
CATSDLEDGYTF